Shown below are 22 T cell receptor beta chains from a single sample sequenced in a study of response to subunit inactivated influenza vaccine. From the RT-PCR reads, TCRdb called clonotypes with MiXCR, one entry per CDR3 protein. In the table there are fewer than 700,000 distinct CDR3 sequences, around 13% of which are singletons. The input for sequencing was PBMCs from blood, taken about 6 weeks after vaccination. These receptors originate from a man aged 45-65 years who received an inactivated influenza vaccine.

This clonotype was seen a few times. The genes are TRBV7-2 and TRBJ2-1, with D perhaps TRBD2 (6 bases). The CDR3 is 15 amino acids. The ends were cut back, 3 bases at V and 5 bases at J, with 14 bases in the middle. Germline V gives CDR1 SGHTA, CDR2 FQGNSA. The CDR3 bases are TGTGCCAGCAGCTTGACCGGGACTGCACACAATGAGCAGTTCTTC. Residues: CASSLTGTAHNEQFF.

This rearrangement joins TRBV9 to TRBJ1-2, with 9 bases fitting TRBD1. In germline, CDR1 is SGDLS, CDR2 YYNGEE. The length of the CDR3 is 13 residues. V lost 4 bases and J lost 8; bases outside the gene matches: 6. The CDR3 loop is CASSFRDREGYTF. CDR3 DNA: TGTGCCAGCAGCTTCCGGGACAGGGAGGGCTACACCTTC.

This clonotype was picked up a small number of times. The chain employs TRBV28 and TRBJ2-1; D unresolved. The CDR3 totals 11 residues. The V end lost 3 bases, the J end lost 8 bases, and 5 bases lay between the germline ends. Germline V lookup: CDR1 MDHEN, CDR2 SYDVKM. CDR3 in DNA: TGTGCCAGCAGTTTTTTCCATGAGCAGTTCTTC. Translation gives CASSFFHEQFF.

In its sample, this clonotype was seen a few times. This rearrangement joins TRBV7-9 to TRBJ2-7; no reliable D call. Germline CDR1 is SEHNR and CDR2 is FQNEAQ (reference sequence). The V end lost 3 bases, the J end lost 5 bases, and 17 bases lay between the germline ends. CDR3 length equals 15 residues. The CDR3 spells CASSFTRPRYDEQYF. The CDR3 DNA follows: TGTGCCAGCAGCTTTACACGGCCCAGGTACGACGAGCAGTACTTC.

The table lists this clonotype with many counts. The chain carries TRBV6-1 and TRBJ1-2; maybe TRBD1 (5 bases). CDR1 and CDR2 from the germline V gene are MNHNS and SASEGT. The germline V and J ends were trimmed by 6 bases and 6 bases, with 20 bases remaining between them. CDR3 length equals 15 residues. The CDR3, as DNA: TGTGCCAGCAGCCAAGGGACCGCATCTGGGGATGGCTACACCTTC. Translation gives CASSQGTASGDGYTF.

This chain connects TRBV7-2 to TRBJ1-4; a possible D gene is TRBD1 (6 bases). This CDR3 has 15 amino acids. Trimming removed 5 bases from V and 7 bases from J, with 17 bases in between. Per the germline V gene, CDR1 is SGHTA and CDR2 is FQGNSA. The CDR3 is CASSPKRGGTEKLFF. CDR3 DNA: TGTGCCAGCAGCCCAAAAAGGGGGGGCACTGAAAAACTGTTTTTT.

This clonotype was detected only a few times. The gene calls are TRBV3-1 and TRBJ2-5, with 12 bases fitting TRBD2. V lost 0 bases to trimming and J lost 2 bases; unmatched junction nucleotides: 7. Germline values: CDR1 LGHDT, CDR2 YNNKEL (reference sequence). The CDR3 sequence is 18 residues long. This CDR3 is CASSQDAYLAGGQETQYF. CDR3 sequence (DNA): TGTGCCAGCAGCCAAGATGCGTATCTAGCGGGGGGGCAAGAGACCCAGTACTTC.

In DNA, the CDR3 is TGCAGTGCTAGGACAGCCGCTGATAACTATGGCTACACCTTC. As protein: CSARTAADNYGYTF. V gene TRBV20-1 combines with J gene TRBJ1-2; maybe TRBD1 (5 bases). This CDR3 spans 14 amino acids. Looked up from germline, CDR1 is DFQATT and CDR2 is SNEGSKA (reference sequence). V dropped 3 bases and J dropped 1 base, with 12 bases sitting between them.

The sample holds a few counts of this clonotype. This sequence joins TRBV11-2 and TRBJ2-7; TRBD1 matches 10 bases. This CDR3 spans 14 amino acids. Germline-derived CDR1 and CDR2 are SGHAT and FQNNGV. V trimming: 7 bases; J trimming: 2 bases; junction bases outside the gene matches: 5. CDR3 protein: CASTLGQGAYEQYF. Here the CDR3 DNA reads TGTGCCAGCACCCTTGGACAGGGGGCCTACGAGCAGTACTTC.

This clonotype was picked up a small number of times. The rearrangement links TRBV20-1 to TRBJ1-2; D is perhaps TRBD1 (5 bases). CDR1 is DFQATT and CDR2 is SNEGSKA in the germline V gene (reference sequence). V was cut by 0 bases and J by 2 bases, with 13 bases left in between. The CDR3 runs to 15 residues. CDR3 nucleotide sequence: TGCAGTGCTAGAGAACCCCAGGGAATCAACTATGGCTACACCTTC. Its protein product is CSAREPQGINYGYTF.

The V gene is TRBV7-2, the J gene TRBJ2-5; D not certain. CDR3 length equals 11 residues. The germline V gene has CDR1 SGHTA and CDR2 FQGNSA. Deletions cut 7 bases from V and 1 base from J, with 4 bases between. The CDR3 protein is CASKGQETQYF. The CDR3 DNA is TGTGCCAGCAAAGGCCAAGAGACCCAGTACTTC. Full variable domain (missing parts from reference TRBV7-2 and TRBJ2-5): GAGVSQSPSNKVTEKGKDVELRCDPISGHTALYWYRQSLGQGLEFLIYFQGNSAPDKSGLPSDRFSAERTGGSVSTLTIQRTQQEDSAVYLCASKGQETQYFGPGTRLLVL.

This clonotype was detected only a few times. V usage is TRBV10-1 and J usage is TRBJ1-1; D gene ambiguous. Trimming left V 0 bases short and J 4 bases short, with 18 bases between. The CDR3 length is 17 residues. Per germline, CDR1 WNHNN and CDR2 SYGVQD (reference sequence). CDR3 DNA: TGCGCCAGCAGTGAGTCCCTCGATTTATGGGAAATCACTGAAGCTTTCTTT. This encodes CASSESLDLWEITEAFF.

This clonotype has a count of ten or more. Here the CDR3 reads CASSLVLQGNNSPLHF. The CDR3 DNA sequence: TGTGCCAGCAGCTTGGTGTTACAGGGGAATAATTCACCCCTCCACTTT. The chain uses TRBV11-2 and TRBJ1-6; 7 bases are shared with TRBD1. The CDR3 has 16 residues. V lost 3 bases, J lost 5 bases, and 7 bases stayed unmatched. From germline, CDR1 is SGHAT and CDR2 FQNNGV.

This clonotype showed up just a few times. This sequence joins TRBV27 and TRBJ1-2; unclear D gene. V was clipped by 5 bases and J by 0 bases, with 13 bases between them. Germline V lookup: CDR1 MNHEY, CDR2 SMNVEV (reference sequence). This CDR3 has 15 amino acids. The CDR3 sequence: CASSPYPPSNYGYTF. The CDR3 DNA follows: TGTGCCAGCAGTCCCTATCCCCCGTCTAACTATGGCTACACCTTC.

This chain connects TRBV12-3 or TRBV12-4 to TRBJ2-3, with D possibly being TRBD1 (6 bases). This CDR3 spans 14 amino acids. V was shortened by 2 bases and J by 3 bases, with 9 bases between the two germline ends. CDR3 region: CASSLLGATDTQYF. The CDR3, as DNA: TGTGCCAGCAGTTTACTGGGGGCAACAGATACGCAGTATTTT.

This clonotype has more than one count but fewer than ten. The rearrangement uses TRBV4-3 and TRBJ2-1; TRBD2 is a possible D gene (6 bases). The CDR3 has 17 residues. Per germline, CDR1 LGHNA and CDR2 YSLEER. Trimming removed 0 bases from V and 1 base from J, with 13 bases in between. This CDR3 reads CASSQDPGTESYNEQFF. CDR3 in DNA: TGCGCCAGCAGCCAAGATCCCGGGACTGAGTCCTACAATGAGCAGTTCTTC.

This chain links TRBV4-1 with TRBJ1-5; the D is unclear. With 1 base removed from V and 6 bases from J, the gap between germline ends came to 13 bases. The CDR3 is 15 residues long. Germline-derived CDR1 and CDR2 are MGHRA and YSYEKL. The CDR3 coding sequence is TGCGCCAGCAGCCAAGGTGCAGATTTTGGTCAGCCCCAGCATTTT. Translating it yields CASSQGADFGQPQHF.

The V and J genes are TRBV3-1 and TRBJ2-7, with 10 bases lining up with TRBD2. V trimming: 4 bases; J trimming: 4 bases; junction bases outside the gene matches: 4. Germline V CDR1 and CDR2: LGHDT, YNNKEL (reference sequence). The CDR3 runs to 14 residues. The CDR3 loop is CASSRSSGGYEQYF. The CDR3 DNA reads TGTGCCAGCAGCCGATCTAGCGGGGGATACGAGCAGTACTTC.

This clonotype appeared a few times. CDR3 nucleotides: TGTGCCAGCAGTTACAACGGACTAGCGGGATCCCTCGACTACAATGAGCAGTTCTTC. It is translated as CASSYNGLAGSLDYNEQFF. The chain is built from TRBV6-2 or TRBV6-3 and TRBJ2-1; 12 nucleotides match TRBD2. The V gene's germline CDR1 is MNHEY and CDR2 SVGEGT. The CDR3 covers 19 residues. Unmatched junction bases numbered 11, after V lost 2 bases and J lost 3 bases.

V usage is TRBV28 and J usage is TRBJ1-2; unclear D gene. Germline-derived CDR1 and CDR2 are MDHEN and SYDVKM. There are 12 residues in the CDR3. V was shortened by 10 bases and J by 4 bases, with 13 bases between the two germline ends. For the CDR3, the DNA is TGTGCCACCCTCGTTCCCCCCTATGGCTACACCTTC. This gives the protein CATLVPPYGYTF.

This clonotype was detected only a few times. The chain couples TRBV4-3 to TRBJ2-2; a possible D gene is TRBD2 (7 bases). This CDR3 contains 17 residues. V gave up 4 bases and J gave up 4 bases, with 19 bases separating them. CDR1 LGHNA and CDR2 YSLEER come from the germline V gene. The CDR3 DNA sequence: TGCGCCAGCAGCCTAACCCTGGGGGGGGCCGTCACCGGGGAGCTGTTTTTT. It translates to CASSLTLGGAVTGELFF.

This clonotype was detected ten times or more. The V gene is TRBV5-1, the J gene TRBJ2-7; D might be TRBD1 (5 bases). The CDR3 has 13 residues. V lost 4 bases and J lost 0, with 8 bases in between. The germline CDR1 and CDR2 sequences are SGHRS and YFSETQ. CDR3 residues: CASSIQGSYEQYF. DNA of the CDR3: TGCGCCAGCAGCATCCAGGGCTCCTACGAGCAGTACTTC.